These T cell receptor beta chains were read from a single sample in a study of CD8 T cells in ankylosing spondylitis. TCRdb independently ran MiXCR on the 5' RACE reads; one entry per CDR3 protein. The sample lists about 33,000 distinct CDR3 sequences, 13% seen once, with 25% to 35% in the top ten. The sample consisted of synovial fluid, either unsorted or a sorted T cell fraction (not recorded which). All receptors come from a male donor with ankylosing spondylitis. Each CDR3 is given with its conserved first and last residue. The D gene is left open where the match is weak. Size is omitted from some rows. Given values are once, few, many or a class for expanded clones.

V gene: TRBV25-1
clone size: -
D gene: TRBD2
CDR3 length: 15
J gene: TRBJ2-7
CDR3 protein: CASSETSGMMDEQYF
CDR3 DNA: TGTGCCAGCAGTGAAACTAGCGGGATGATGGACGAGCAGTACTTC

V gene: TRBV5-4
clone size: few
D gene: -
CDR3 length: 14
J gene: TRBJ2-7
CDR3 protein: CASSLAQGGREQYF
CDR3 DNA: TGTGCCAGCAGCTTGGCTCAGGGTGGGAGGGAGCAGTACTTC

V gene: TRBV9
clone size: many
D gene: -
CDR3 length: 16
J gene: TRBJ1-6
CDR3 protein: CASSVDREKHNSPLHF
CDR3 DNA: TGTGCCAGCAGCGTAGACAGGGAAAAACATAATTCACCCCTCCACTTT

V gene: TRBV6-2/TRBV6-3
clone size: -
D gene: TRBD1
CDR3 length: 16
J gene: TRBJ2-1
CDR3 protein: CASSATWTGIYNEQFF
CDR3 DNA: TGTGCCAGCAGTGCCACCTGGACAGGGATCTACAATGAGCAGTTCTTC

V gene: TRBV19
clone size: -
D gene: -
CDR3 length: 14
J gene: TRBJ2-1
CDR3 protein: CASGTPDLYNEQFF
CDR3 DNA: TGTGCCAGTGGGACTCCCGACCTCTACAATGAGCAGTTCTTC

V gene: TRBV12-3/TRBV12-4
clone size: few
D gene: -
CDR3 length: 17
J gene: TRBJ1-5
CDR3 protein: CASSLPEGHSANQPQHF
CDR3 DNA: TGTGCCAGCAGTCTACCCGAGGGACACTCGGCCAATCAGCCCCAGCATTTT

V gene: TRBV20-1
clone size: many
D gene: TRBD1
CDR3 length: 13
J gene: TRBJ2-7
CDR3 protein: CSVPGQGGYEQYF
CDR3 DNA: TGCAGTGTTCCGGGACAGGGAGGGTACGAGCAGTACTTC

V gene: TRBV7-9
clone size: -
D gene: -
CDR3 length: 14
J gene: TRBJ1-1
CDR3 protein: CAARESGANTEAFF
CDR3 DNA: TGTGCCGCCCGGGAGTCGGGGGCGAACACTGAAGCTTTCTTT

V gene: TRBV5-6
clone size: many
D gene: -
CDR3 length: 12
J gene: TRBJ2-1
CDR3 protein: CASSGGNNEQFF
CDR3 DNA: TGTGCCAGCAGCGGGGGGAACAATGAGCAGTTCTTC

V gene: TRBV15
clone size: few
D gene: -
CDR3 length: 15
J gene: TRBJ2-7
CDR3 protein: CATSRAISGAYEQYF
CDR3 DNA: TGTGCCACCAGCAGAGCGATTTCCGGGGCCTACGAGCAGTACTTC

V gene: TRBV4-3
clone size: few
D gene: -
CDR3 length: 16
J gene: TRBJ2-7
CDR3 protein: CASSQGPGHSSYEQYF
CDR3 DNA: TGCGCCAGCAGCCAGGGACCGGGACACAGCTCCTACGAGCAGTACTTC

V gene: TRBV7-7
clone size: once
D gene: -
CDR3 length: 13
J gene: TRBJ2-7
CDR3 protein: CASSLALLGEQYF
CDR3 DNA: TGTGCTAGCAGCTTAGCGCTTTTAGGCGAGCAGTACTTC

V gene: TRBV12-3/TRBV12-4
clone size: many
D gene: -
CDR3 length: 17
J gene: TRBJ1-1
CDR3 protein: CASSLVGRGQVNTEAFF
CDR3 DNA: TGTGCCAGCAGTTTAGTGGGGCGGGGGCAAGTGAACACTGAAGCTTTCTTT

V gene: TRBV7-2
clone size: few
D gene: -
CDR3 length: 15
J gene: TRBJ1-6
CDR3 protein: CASIRQDPLRSPLHF
CDR3 DNA: TGTGCCAGCATCCGACAGGACCCCTTACGGTCACCCCTCCACTTT

V gene: TRBV12-3/TRBV12-4
clone size: -
D gene: TRBD2
CDR3 length: 15
J gene: TRBJ2-1
CDR3 protein: CASSLMAGGGNEQFF
CDR3 DNA: TGTGCCAGCAGTCTAATGGCGGGAGGGGGGAATGAGCAGTTCTTC

V gene: TRBV5-5
clone size: many
D gene: -
CDR3 length: 15
J gene: TRBJ1-5
CDR3 protein: CASSSGWGSNQPQHF
CDR3 DNA: TGTGCCAGCAGCTCGGGGTGGGGTAGCAATCAGCCCCAGCATTTT

V gene: TRBV7-8
clone size: many
D gene: TRBD2
CDR3 length: 15
J gene: TRBJ2-1
CDR3 protein: CASSMLAGQPNEQFF
CDR3 DNA: TGTGCCAGCAGCATGCTAGCGGGCCAACCAAATGAGCAGTTCTTC

V gene: TRBV19
clone size: many
D gene: -
CDR3 length: 13
J gene: TRBJ2-1
CDR3 protein: CASSIGPGNEQFF
CDR3 DNA: TGTGCCAGTAGTATAGGTCCAGGGAATGAGCAGTTCTTC

V gene: TRBV6-1
clone size: many
D gene: -
CDR3 length: 14
J gene: TRBJ2-1
CDR3 protein: CASSGGQEGNEQFF
CDR3 DNA: TGTGCCAGCAGTGGTGGGCAAGAAGGCAATGAGCAGTTCTTC

V gene: TRBV24-1
clone size: few
D gene: TRBD2
CDR3 length: 14
J gene: TRBJ2-1
CDR3 protein: CATGAGATGNEQFF
CDR3 DNA: TGTGCCACCGGAGCGGGAGCAACTGGGAATGAGCAGTTCTTC

V gene: TRBV7-8
clone size: few
D gene: -
CDR3 length: 14
J gene: TRBJ2-7
CDR3 protein: CASSLAPTRAKQYF
CDR3 DNA: TGTGCCAGCAGCTTAGCGCCGACGCGCGCTAAGCAGTACTTC

V gene: TRBV4-3
clone size: many
D gene: -
CDR3 length: 17
J gene: TRBJ1-5
CDR3 protein: CASSQGTDSYSNQPQHF
CDR3 DNA: TGCGCCAGCAGCCAAGGGACAGACTCTTATAGCAATCAGCCCCAGCATTTT

V gene: TRBV10-3
clone size: -
D gene: TRBD2
CDR3 length: 16
J gene: TRBJ2-1
CDR3 protein: CAISPNERGQYNEQFF
CDR3 DNA: TGTGCCATCAGCCCAAACGAGCGGGGCCAGTACAATGAGCAGTTCTTC

V gene: TRBV6-5
clone size: many
D gene: -
CDR3 length: 16
J gene: TRBJ2-1
CDR3 protein: CASSYSKGEAYNEQFF
CDR3 DNA: TGTGCCAGCAGTTACTCGAAGGGAGAAGCCTACAATGAGCAGTTCTTC

V gene: TRBV3-1
clone size: many
D gene: -
CDR3 length: 16
J gene: TRBJ2-1
CDR3 protein: CASSQGGLDPYNEQFF
CDR3 DNA: TGTGCCAGCAGCCAAGGGGGGTTGGACCCCTACAATGAGCAGTTCTTC

V gene: TRBV3-1
clone size: -
D gene: -
CDR3 length: 13
J gene: TRBJ1-2
CDR3 protein: CASTNEIRGGYTF
CDR3 DNA: TGTGCCAGCACCAACGAGATCAGGGGCGGCTACACCTTC

V gene: TRBV7-9
clone size: many
D gene: -
CDR3 length: 13
J gene: TRBJ2-5
CDR3 protein: CASSLEAAETQYF
CDR3 DNA: TGTGCCAGCAGCTTAGAGGCGGCGGAGACCCAGTACTTC

V gene: TRBV4-3
clone size: few
D gene: -
CDR3 length: 13
J gene: TRBJ1-4
CDR3 protein: CASSQKSYEKLFF
CDR3 DNA: TGCGCCAGCAGCCAGAAAAGTTACGAAAAACTGTTTTTT

V gene: TRBV7-9
clone size: many
D gene: TRBD1
CDR3 length: 17
J gene: TRBJ1-2
CDR3 protein: CASSLPPGQGADYGYTF
CDR3 DNA: TGTGCCAGCAGCCTACCCCCCGGACAGGGGGCGGACTATGGCTACACCTTC

V gene: TRBV7-9
clone size: -
D gene: -
CDR3 length: 12
J gene: TRBJ2-7
CDR3 protein: CAAETGIGEQYF
CDR3 DNA: TGTGCCGCGGAAACGGGGATTGGGGAGCAGTACTTC

V gene: TRBV2
clone size: few
D gene: -
CDR3 length: 10
J gene: TRBJ1-1
CDR3 protein: CASRNTEAFF
CDR3 DNA: TGTGCCAGCAGGAACACTGAAGCTTTCTTT

V gene: TRBV7-9
clone size: -
D gene: -
CDR3 length: 14
J gene: TRBJ1-6
CDR3 protein: CASSQGLRNSPLHF
CDR3 DNA: TGTGCCAGCAGCCAGGGACTCCGCAATTCACCCCTCCACTTT

V gene: TRBV9
clone size: once
D gene: TRBD1
CDR3 length: 15
J gene: TRBJ1-3
CDR3 protein: CASSLLQGAGNTIYF
CDR3 DNA: TGTGCCAGCAGCCTCCTTCAGGGGGCTGGAAACACCATATATTTT

V gene: TRBV29-1
clone size: -
D gene: -
CDR3 length: 14
J gene: TRBJ1-5
CDR3 protein: CSALVAGTNQPQHF
CDR3 DNA: TGCAGCGCTTTGGTAGCGGGCACCAATCAGCCCCAGCATTTT

V gene: TRBV12-3/TRBV12-4
clone size: medium-sized
D gene: -
CDR3 length: 13
J gene: TRBJ2-5
CDR3 protein: CASSLSGARTQYF
CDR3 DNA: TGTGCCAGCAGTTTATCTGGGGCGCGGACCCAGTACTTC

V gene: TRBV20-1
clone size: many
D gene: -
CDR3 length: 15
J gene: TRBJ2-1
CDR3 protein: CSARSIESQYNEQFF
CDR3 DNA: TGCAGTGCTAGATCTATAGAGTCCCAGTACAATGAGCAGTTCTTC

V gene: TRBV6-5
clone size: few
D gene: -
CDR3 length: 15
J gene: TRBJ1-2
CDR3 protein: CASSYSWGPNYGYTF
CDR3 DNA: TGTGCCAGCAGTTACTCGTGGGGACCAAACTATGGCTACACCTTC

V gene: TRBV7-9
clone size: few
D gene: -
CDR3 length: 13
J gene: TRBJ2-5
CDR3 protein: CASSEIWVETQYF
CDR3 DNA: TGTGCCAGCAGTGAGATCTGGGTAGAGACCCAGTACTTC

V gene: TRBV4-3
clone size: few
D gene: TRBD1
CDR3 length: 19
J gene: TRBJ2-7
CDR3 protein: CASSQETFPRTGPPYEQYF
CDR3 DNA: TGCGCCAGCAGCCAAGAAACCTTTCCCCGGACAGGGCCACCCTACGAGCAGTACTTC